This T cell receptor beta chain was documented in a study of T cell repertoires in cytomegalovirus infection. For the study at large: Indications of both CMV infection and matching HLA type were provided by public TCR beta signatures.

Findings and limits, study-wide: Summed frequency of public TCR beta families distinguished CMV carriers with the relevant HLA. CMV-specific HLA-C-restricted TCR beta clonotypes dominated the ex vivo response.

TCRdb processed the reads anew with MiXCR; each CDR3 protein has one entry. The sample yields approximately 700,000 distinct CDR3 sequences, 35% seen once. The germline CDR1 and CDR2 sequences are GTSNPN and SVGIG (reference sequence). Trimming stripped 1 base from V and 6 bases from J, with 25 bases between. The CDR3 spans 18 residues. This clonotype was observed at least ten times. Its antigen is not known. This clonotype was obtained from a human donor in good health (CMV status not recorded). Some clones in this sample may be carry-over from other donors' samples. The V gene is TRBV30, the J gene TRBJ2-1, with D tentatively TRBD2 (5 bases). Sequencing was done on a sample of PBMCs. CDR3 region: CAWSDPAGGALSINEQFF. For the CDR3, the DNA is TGTGCCTGGAGTGACCCCGCGGGCGGAGCGTTGAGTATCAATGAGCAGTTCTTC. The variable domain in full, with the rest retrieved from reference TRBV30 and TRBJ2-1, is SQTIHQWPATLVQPVGSPLSLECTVEGTSNPNLYWYRQAAGRGLQLLFYSVGIGQISSEVPQNLSASRPQDRQFILSSKKLLLSDSGFYLCAWSDPAGGALSINEQFFGPGTRLTVL.